Listed below are T cell receptor beta chains from one sample, sequenced in a study of blood T cells in healthy people across ages. TCRdb re-called the 5' RACE reads with MiXCR, one entry per CDR3 protein. The sample gives about 1.4 million distinct CDR3 sequences, around 59% of which show up once; under 8.5% is in the top ten. Sequenced material: blood. The source of these receptors is a man between 18 and 35 years old in good health. Both conserved end residues are part of each CDR3. A D gene is named only where the DNA matches it firmly. Size values are once, few and many counts, or a class for expanded clones, and some rows have none.

len,abundance,j_gene,d_gene,v_gene,CDR3aa,CDR3nt
14,.,TRBJ1-1,.,TRBV7-2,CASSSGDTPTEAFF,TGTGCCAGCAGCTCCGGGGACACCCCCACTGAAGCTTTCTTT
14,few,TRBJ1-2,TRBD1,TRBV29-1,CSVRDPGQGSGYTF,TGCAGCGTAAGGGATCCGGGACAGGGGAGTGGCTACACCTTC
13,few,TRBJ1-2,.,TRBV27,CASSRDTADGYTF,TGTGCCAGCAGCCGCGATACTGCGGATGGCTACACCTTC
12,few,TRBJ2-3,.,TRBV20-1,CSAQGGTDTQYF,TGCAGTGCTCAAGGTGGCACAGATACGCAGTATTTT
17,.,TRBJ2-5,TRBD2,TRBV4-1,CASSQDDAGGREETQYF,TGCGCCAGCAGCCAAGATGATGCGGGGGGGCGAGAAGAGACCCAGTACTTC
14,.,TRBJ2-1,TRBD2,TRBV29-1,CSVELSGRGTEQFF,TGCAGCGTTGAACTTAGCGGGAGGGGTACTGAGCAGTTCTTC
16,.,TRBJ1-6,.,TRBV27,CASSLLGMQGHSPLHF,TGTGCCAGCAGTTTATTAGGGATGCAGGGGCATTCACCCCTCCACTTT
12,.,TRBJ2-3,.,TRBV4-2,CASSQAADTQYF,TGTGCCAGCAGCCAAGCGGCAGATACGCAGTATTTT
13,few,TRBJ2-7,TRBD1,TRBV29-1,CSVSGGASYEQYF,TGCAGCGTCTCAGGGGGCGCGTCCTACGAGCAGTACTTC
14,.,TRBJ2-2,.,TRBV18,CASSPSAGSGELFF,TGTGCCAGCTCACCCTCAGCTGGGTCCGGGGAGCTGTTTTTT
13,.,TRBJ1-2,.,TRBV24-1,CATSPGGFYGYTF,TGTGCCACCAGCCCGGGGGGATTCTATGGCTACACCTTC
13,.,TRBJ1-6,TRBD1,TRBV20-1,CSAKTGGGSPLHF,TGCAGTGCAAAGACAGGGGGTGGTTCACCCCTCCACTTT
15,.,TRBJ2-5,TRBD2,TRBV12-3/TRBV12-4,CASSLVGLASETQYF,TGTGCCAGCAGTTTAGTGGGACTAGCGTCGGAGACCCAGTACTTC
14,few,TRBJ2-7,.,TRBV4-1,CASSQGERTYEQYF,TGCGCCAGCAGCCAAGGAGAAAGGACCTACGAGCAGTACTTC
15,few,TRBJ2-7,.,TRBV6-1,CASRARTGSSYEQYF,TGTGCCAGCAGAGCTAGAACAGGGTCCTCCTACGAGCAGTACTTC
14,.,TRBJ2-1,.,TRBV7-2,CASSFRRGRGEQFF,TGTGCCAGCAGCTTTAGAAGAGGACGGGGTGAGCAGTTCTTC
18,.,TRBJ2-1,TRBD2,TRBV4-2,CASSQDLRTSGGWDEQFF,TGTGCCAGCAGCCAAGATTTAAGGACTAGCGGGGGCTGGGATGAGCAGTTCTTC
14,.,TRBJ1-1,.,TRBV10-3,CAIRGAGDNLEAFF,TGTGCCATCAGGGGGGCCGGCGACAACCTTGAAGCTTTCTTT
12,.,TRBJ2-7,.,TRBV3-1,CASSQDIGEQYF,TGTGCCAGCAGCCAAGATATCGGCGAGCAGTACTTC
15,.,TRBJ1-5,.,TRBV27,CASSRGTGYNQPQHF,TGTGCCAGCAGTCGAGGCACAGGGTACAATCAGCCCCAGCATTTT
13,.,TRBJ2-7,.,TRBV20-1,CSATGDASYEQYF,TGCAGTGCTACAGGCGACGCTAGCTACGAGCAGTACTTC
16,.,TRBJ2-7,TRBD2,TRBV18,CASSPTTSGSSYEQYF,TGTGCCAGCTCACCTACAACTAGCGGGAGCTCCTACGAGCAGTACTTC
14,.,TRBJ1-1,.,TRBV10-3,CAISDGSPGTEAFF,TGTGCCATCAGTGATGGCTCCCCAGGTACTGAAGCTTTCTTT
15,.,TRBJ2-3,.,TRBV4-2,CASSQGIASTDTQYF,TGTGCCAGCAGCCAAGGAATAGCGAGCACAGATACGCAGTATTTT
12,.,TRBJ2-7,.,TRBV2,CASSWATYEQYF,TGTGCCAGCAGTTGGGCTACCTACGAGCAGTACTTC
19,few,TRBJ2-4,.,TRBV12-3/TRBV12-4,CASSLGSGRILLAKNIQYF,TGTGCCAGCAGTTTAGGCTCCGGCAGAATATTGTTAGCCAAAAACATTCAGTACTTC
13,.,TRBJ1-1,.,TRBV7-9,CASSPPRDTEAFF,TGTGCCAGCAGCCCCCCCCGGGACACCGAAGCTTTCTTT
15,.,TRBJ1-2,.,TRBV7-9,CASSLGGDTPSGYTF,TGTGCCAGCAGCTTAGGGGGGGACACCCCTTCTGGCTACACCTTC
13,few,TRBJ2-3,.,TRBV2,CASSKDQTDTQYF,TGTGCCAGCAGTAAAGACCAGACAGATACGCAGTATTTT
18,.,TRBJ1-2,.,TRBV15,CATSRDVGRLLANYGYTF,TGTGCCACCAGCAGAGATGTCGGACGGTTACTAGCTAACTATGGCTACACCTTC
15,.,TRBJ1-1,.,TRBV5-1,CASSLLDSMNTEAFF,TGCGCCAGCAGCTTACTAGACAGCATGAACACTGAAGCTTTCTTT
14,once,TRBJ2-1,.,TRBV20-1,CSARARFFNYEQFF,TGCAGTGCTAGAGCCCGCTTTTTCAACTATGAGCAGTTCTTC
15,few,TRBJ2-7,.,TRBV4-1,CASSPRQGSPYEQYF,TGCGCCAGCAGCCCCCGGCAGGGGTCCCCCTACGAGCAGTACTTC
12,.,TRBJ1-2,.,TRBV5-1,CASSLDRATYTF,TGCGCCAGCAGCTTGGATCGGGCGACATACACCTTC
15,.,TRBJ2-5,.,TRBV3-1,CASSQEGTVQETQYF,TGTGCCAGCAGCCAAGAGGGGACGGTCCAAGAGACCCAGTACTTC
15,.,TRBJ2-3,.,TRBV7-9,CASSLAGMGTDTQYF,TGTGCCAGCAGCTTAGCTGGGATGGGCACAGATACGCAGTATTTT